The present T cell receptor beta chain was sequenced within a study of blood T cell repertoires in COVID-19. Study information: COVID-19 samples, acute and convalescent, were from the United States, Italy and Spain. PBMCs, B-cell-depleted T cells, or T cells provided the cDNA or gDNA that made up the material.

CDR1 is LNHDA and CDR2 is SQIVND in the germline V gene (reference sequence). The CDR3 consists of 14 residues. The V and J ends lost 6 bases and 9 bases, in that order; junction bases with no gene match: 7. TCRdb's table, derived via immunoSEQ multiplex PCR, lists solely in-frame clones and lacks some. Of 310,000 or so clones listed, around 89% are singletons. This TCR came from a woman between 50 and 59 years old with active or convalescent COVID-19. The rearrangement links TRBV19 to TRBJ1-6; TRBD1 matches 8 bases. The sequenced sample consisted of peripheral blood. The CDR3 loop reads CASRQQGDGSPLHF. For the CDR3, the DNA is TGTGCCAGTAGACAACAGGGGGACGGTTCACCCCTCCACTTT. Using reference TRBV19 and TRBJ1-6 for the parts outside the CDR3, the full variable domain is DGGITQSPKYLFRKEGQNVTLSCEQNLNHDAMYWYRQDPGQGLRLIYYSQIVNDFQKGDIAEGYSVSREKKESFPLTVTSAQKNPTAFYLCASRQQGDGSPLHFGNGTRLTVT.